These T cell receptor beta chains were read from a single sample in a study of control samples from healthy donors and cancer patients. TCRdb keeps only in-frame clones here, not all; method: immunoSEQ multiplex PCR. The sample has some 120,000 clones; around nine tenths are singletons. Sequenced: blood. These receptors came from a man over 45 in good health. Both conserved end residues are part of each CDR3. D genes are given only for firm matches. Rows may omit the clone size; those that give it use once, few, many or a size class.

CDR3: CASSLPPGQGTDTQYF; DNA: TGTGCCAGCAGCTTGCCGCCGGGACAGGGGACAGATACGCAGTATTTT; size: .; V: TRBV5-5; J: TRBJ2-3; D: TRBD1
CDR3: CASTSRVNQPQHF; DNA: TGTGCCAGTACTAGCAGGGTGAATCAGCCCCAGCATTTT; size: .; V: TRBV19; J: TRBJ1-5; D: .
CDR3: CAIRGRLSYEQYF; DNA: TGTGCCATCAGAGGCAGACTCTCCTACGAGCAGTACTTC; size: .; V: TRBV10-3; J: TRBJ2-7; D: .
CDR3: CASSLTSGGSGDEQFF; DNA: TGCGCCAGCAGCTTGACTAGCGGGGGAAGTGGGGATGAGCAGTTCTTC; size: .; V: TRBV5-1; J: TRBJ2-1; D: TRBD2
CDR3: CASRTGGANTEAFF; DNA: TGCGCCAGCAGGACAGGGGGGGCAAACACTGAAGCTTTCTTT; size: .; V: TRBV5-1; J: TRBJ1-1; D: TRBD1
CDR3: CASSLEGGWNIQYF; DNA: TGCGCCAGCAGCTTGGAAGGGGGCTGGAACATTCAGTACTTC; size: .; V: TRBV5-1; J: TRBJ2-4; D: TRBD1
CDR3: CSIVYTYEQYF; DNA: TGCAGCATCGTTTATACCTACGAGCAGTACTTC; size: few; V: TRBV29-1; J: TRBJ2-7; D: .
CDR3: CASSFPAWAGAYEQYF; DNA: TGTGCCAGCAGTTTTCCCGCCTGGGCGGGGGCCTACGAGCAGTACTTC; size: few; V: TRBV28; J: TRBJ2-7; D: TRBD2
CDR3: CASSSTDTNTGELFF; DNA: TGCGCCAGCAGCTCGACAGATACGAACACCGGGGAGCTGTTTTTT; size: .; V: TRBV5-1; J: TRBJ2-2; D: .
CDR3: CASSEAGAGYTF; DNA: TGTGCCAGCAGTGAAGCAGGGGCTGGCTACACCTTC; size: .; V: TRBV6-1; J: TRBJ1-2; D: .
CDR3: CASSPGTVYSNQPQHF; DNA: TGTGCCAGCTCACCCGGGACAGTGTATAGCAATCAGCCCCAGCATTTT; size: once; V: TRBV18; J: TRBJ1-5; D: TRBD1